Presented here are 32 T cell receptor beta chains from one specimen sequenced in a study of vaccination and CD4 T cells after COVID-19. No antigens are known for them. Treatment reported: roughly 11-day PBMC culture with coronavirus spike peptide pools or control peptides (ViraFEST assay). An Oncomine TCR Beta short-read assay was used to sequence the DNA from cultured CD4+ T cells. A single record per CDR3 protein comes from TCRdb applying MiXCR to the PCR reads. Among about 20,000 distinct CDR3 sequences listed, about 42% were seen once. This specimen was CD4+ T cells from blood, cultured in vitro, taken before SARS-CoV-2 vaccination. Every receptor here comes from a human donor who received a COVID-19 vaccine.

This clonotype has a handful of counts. The chain's CDR3 is CASSLTGRFGTGELFF. The CDR3 DNA follows: TGTGCCAGCTCACTGACAGGGAGGTTTGGCACCGGGGAGCTGTTTTTT. The chain joins TRBV19 to TRBJ2-2, with D perhaps matching TRBD1 (7 bases). Germline values: CDR1 LNHDA, CDR2 SQIVND (reference sequence). CDR3 length: 16 residues. V shed 9 bases and J shed 4 bases, with 21 bases lying between them. Based on the CDR3 plus reference TRBV19 and TRBJ2-2, the full variable domain is DGGITQSPKYLFRKEGQNVTLSCEQNLNHDAMYWYRQDPGQGLRLIYYSQIVNDFQKGDIAEGYSVSREKKESFPLTVTSAQKNPTAFYLCASSLTGRFGTGELFFGEGSRLTVL.

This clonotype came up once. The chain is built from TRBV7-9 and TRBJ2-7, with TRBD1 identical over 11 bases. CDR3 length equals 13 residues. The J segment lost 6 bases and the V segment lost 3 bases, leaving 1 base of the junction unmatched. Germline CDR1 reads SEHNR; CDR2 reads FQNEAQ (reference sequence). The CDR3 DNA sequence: TGTGCCAGCAGCTTCGGACAGGGGGCCGAGCAGTACTTC. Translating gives CASSFGQGAEQYF.

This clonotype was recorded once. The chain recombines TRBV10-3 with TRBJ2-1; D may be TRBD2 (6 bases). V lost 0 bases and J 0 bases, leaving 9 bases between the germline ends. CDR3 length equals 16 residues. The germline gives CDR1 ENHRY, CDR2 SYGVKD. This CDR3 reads CAISESRGSSYNEQFF. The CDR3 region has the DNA TGTGCCATCAGTGAGTCGCGGGGCAGCTCCTACAATGAGCAGTTCTTC.

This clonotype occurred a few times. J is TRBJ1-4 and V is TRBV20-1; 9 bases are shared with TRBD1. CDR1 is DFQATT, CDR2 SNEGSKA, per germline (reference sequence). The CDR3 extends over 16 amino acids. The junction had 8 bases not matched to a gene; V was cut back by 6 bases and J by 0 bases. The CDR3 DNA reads TGCAGTGCCTATACAGGGGGCCCGGCAACTAATGAAAAACTGTTTTTT. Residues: CSAYTGGPATNEKLFF.

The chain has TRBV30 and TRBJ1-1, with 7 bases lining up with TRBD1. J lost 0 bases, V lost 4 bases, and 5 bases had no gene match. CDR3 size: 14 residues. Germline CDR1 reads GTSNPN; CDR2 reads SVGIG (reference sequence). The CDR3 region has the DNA TGTGCCTGGATAGGGGGCGGATTGAACACTGAAGCTTTCTTT. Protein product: CAWIGGGLNTEAFF. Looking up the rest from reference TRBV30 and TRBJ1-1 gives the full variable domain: SQTIHQWPATLVQPVGSPLSLECTVEGTSNPNLYWYRQAAGRGLQLLFYSVGIGQISSEVPQNLSASRPQDRQFILSSKKLLLSDSGFYLCAWIGGGLNTEAFFGQGTRLTVV.

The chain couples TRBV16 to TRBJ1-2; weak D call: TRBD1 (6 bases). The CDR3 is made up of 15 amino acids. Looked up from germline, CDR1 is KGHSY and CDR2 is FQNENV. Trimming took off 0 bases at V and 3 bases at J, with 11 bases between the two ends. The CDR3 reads CASSQSGGPDYGYTF. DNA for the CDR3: TGTGCCAGCAGCCAATCCGGGGGGCCGGACTATGGCTACACCTTC. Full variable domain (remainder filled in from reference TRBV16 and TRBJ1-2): GEEVAQTPKHLVRGEGQKAKLYCAPIKGHSYVFWYQQVLKNEFKFLISFQNENVFDETGMPKERFSAKCLPNSPCSLEIQATKLEDSAVYFCASSQSGGPDYGYTFGSGTRLTVV.

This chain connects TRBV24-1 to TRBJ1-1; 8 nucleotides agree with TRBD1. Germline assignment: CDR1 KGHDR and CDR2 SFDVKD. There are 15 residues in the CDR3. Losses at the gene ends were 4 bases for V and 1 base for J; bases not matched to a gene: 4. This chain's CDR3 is CATSDSGGANTEAFF. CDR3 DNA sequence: TGTGCCACCAGTGACTCAGGGGGCGCGAACACTGAAGCTTTCTTT.

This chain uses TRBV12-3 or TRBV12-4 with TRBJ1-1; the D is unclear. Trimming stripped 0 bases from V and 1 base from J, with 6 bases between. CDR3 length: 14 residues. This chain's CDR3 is CASSLAGPNTEAFF. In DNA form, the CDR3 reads TGTGCCAGCAGTTTAGCGGGCCCGAACACTGAAGCTTTCTTT.

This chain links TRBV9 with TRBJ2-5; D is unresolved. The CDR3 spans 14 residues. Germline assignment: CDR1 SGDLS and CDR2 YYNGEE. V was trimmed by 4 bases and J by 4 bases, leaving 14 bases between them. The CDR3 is CASSSQARAETQYF. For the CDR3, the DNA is TGTGCCAGCAGCTCCCAGGCCCGCGCAGAGACCCAGTACTTC. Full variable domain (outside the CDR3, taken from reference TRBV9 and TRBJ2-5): DSGVTQTPKHLITATGQRVTLRCSPRSGDLSVYWYQQSLDQGLQFLIQYYNGEERAKGNILERFSAQQFPDLHSELNLSSLELGDSALYFCASSSQARAETQYFGPGTRLLVL.

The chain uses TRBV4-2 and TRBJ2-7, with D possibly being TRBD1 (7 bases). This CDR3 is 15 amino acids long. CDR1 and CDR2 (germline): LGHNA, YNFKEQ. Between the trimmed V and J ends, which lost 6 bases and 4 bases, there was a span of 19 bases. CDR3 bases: TGTGCCAGCAGGAGCGAGCCAGGGGGGAGTTACGAGCAGTACTTC. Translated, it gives CASRSEPGGSYEQYF.

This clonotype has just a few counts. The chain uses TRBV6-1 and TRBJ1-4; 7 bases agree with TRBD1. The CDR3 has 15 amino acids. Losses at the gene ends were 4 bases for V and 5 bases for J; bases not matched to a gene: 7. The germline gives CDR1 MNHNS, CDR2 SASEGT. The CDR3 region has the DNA TGTGCCAGCAGTGTGAGGACAGGATTCAATGAAAAACTGTTTTTT. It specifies CASSVRTGFNEKLFF.

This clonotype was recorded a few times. The CDR3 nucleotides read TGCAGTGCTAGAGATCACCGGACTAGCGGGGGGGCGCAAGAGACCCAGTACTTC. Protein product: CSARDHRTSGGAQETQYF. This sequence joins TRBV20-1 and TRBJ2-5; 15 nucleotides align to TRBD2. The ends lost 0 bases at V and 2 bases at J; junction bases unmatched: 7. Germline V gene sequence: CDR1 DFQATT, CDR2 SNEGSKA (reference sequence). The CDR3 totals 18 residues.

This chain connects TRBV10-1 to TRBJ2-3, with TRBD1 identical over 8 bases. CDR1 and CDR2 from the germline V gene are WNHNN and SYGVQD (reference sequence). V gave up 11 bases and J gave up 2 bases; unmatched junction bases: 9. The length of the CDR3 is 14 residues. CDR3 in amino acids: CAYNGTGHTDTQYF. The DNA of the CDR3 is TGCGCCTACAACGGGACAGGACACACAGATACGCAGTATTTT.

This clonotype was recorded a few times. DNA for the CDR3: TGCGCCAGCAGTCAACCGCGGCAGGGAAGTGGTAATTCACCCCTCCACTTT. Translated, it gives CASSQPRQGSGNSPLHF. The chain has TRBV23-1 and TRBJ1-6; tentatively, D is TRBD1 (5 bases). TRBV23-1 is marked as an open reading frame, function uncertain. The CDR3 extends over 17 amino acids. V dropped 2 bases and J dropped 6 bases, with 17 bases sitting between them.

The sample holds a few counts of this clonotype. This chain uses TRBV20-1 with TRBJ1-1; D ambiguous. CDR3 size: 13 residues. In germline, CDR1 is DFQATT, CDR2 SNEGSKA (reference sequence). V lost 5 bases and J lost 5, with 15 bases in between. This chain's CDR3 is CSAGRFGRTEAFF. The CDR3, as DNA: TGCAGTGCTGGAAGGTTCGGGAGGACTGAAGCTTTCTTT.

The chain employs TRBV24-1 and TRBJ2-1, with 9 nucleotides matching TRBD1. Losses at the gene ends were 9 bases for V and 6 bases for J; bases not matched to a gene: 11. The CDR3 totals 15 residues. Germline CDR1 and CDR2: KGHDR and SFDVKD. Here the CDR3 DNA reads TGTGCCACCCGGGGGACAGGGACCTTCCGCAATGAGCAGTTCTTC. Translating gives CATRGTGTFRNEQFF.

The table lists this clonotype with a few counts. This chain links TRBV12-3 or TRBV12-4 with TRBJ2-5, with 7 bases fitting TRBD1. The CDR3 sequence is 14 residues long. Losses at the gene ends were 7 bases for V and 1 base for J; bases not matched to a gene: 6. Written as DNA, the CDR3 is TGTGCCAGCACCAACAGGGGTCCCCAAGAGACCCAGTACTTC. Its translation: CASTNRGPQETQYF.

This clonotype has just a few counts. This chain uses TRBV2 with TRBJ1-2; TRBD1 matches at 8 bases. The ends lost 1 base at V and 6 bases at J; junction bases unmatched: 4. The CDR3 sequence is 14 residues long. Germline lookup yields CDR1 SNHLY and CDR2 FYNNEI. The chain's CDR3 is CASSEGAGGNGYTF. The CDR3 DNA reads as TGTGCCAGCAGTGAAGGGGCAGGGGGCAATGGCTACACCTTC.

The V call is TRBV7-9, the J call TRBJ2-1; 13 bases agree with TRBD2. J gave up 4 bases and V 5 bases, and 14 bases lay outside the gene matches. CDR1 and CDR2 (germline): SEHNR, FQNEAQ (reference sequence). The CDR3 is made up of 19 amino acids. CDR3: CASSPGTGTSGAGYNEQFF. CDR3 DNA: TGTGCCAGCAGCCCCGGGACAGGGACTAGCGGGGCGGGATACAATGAGCAGTTCTTC.

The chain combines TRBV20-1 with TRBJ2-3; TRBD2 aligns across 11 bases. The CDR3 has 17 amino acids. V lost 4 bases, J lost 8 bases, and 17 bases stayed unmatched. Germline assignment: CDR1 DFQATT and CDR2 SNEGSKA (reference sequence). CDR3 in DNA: TGCAGTGCTACCCCCCATATAGCGGGGGGGTACTTCGGTACGCAGTATTTT. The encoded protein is CSATPHIAGGYFGTQYF.

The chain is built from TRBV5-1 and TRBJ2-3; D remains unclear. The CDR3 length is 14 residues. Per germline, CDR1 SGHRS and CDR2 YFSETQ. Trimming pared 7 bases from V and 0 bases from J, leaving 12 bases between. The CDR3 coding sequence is TGCGCCAGCGGGCTCGGACCAAGCACAGATACGCAGTATTTT. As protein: CASGLGPSTDTQYF.

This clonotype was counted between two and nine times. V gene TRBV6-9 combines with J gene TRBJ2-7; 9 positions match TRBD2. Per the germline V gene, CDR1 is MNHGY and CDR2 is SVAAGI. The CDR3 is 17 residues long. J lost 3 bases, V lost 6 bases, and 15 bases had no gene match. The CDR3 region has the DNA TGTGCCAGCAGCAACTATAGTCTGGCGGGGGGGAACTACGAGCAGTACTTC. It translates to CASSNYSLAGGNYEQYF.

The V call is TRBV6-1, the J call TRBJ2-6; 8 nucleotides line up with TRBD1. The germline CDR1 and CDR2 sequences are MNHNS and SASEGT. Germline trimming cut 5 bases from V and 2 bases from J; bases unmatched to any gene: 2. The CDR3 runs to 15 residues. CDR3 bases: TGTGCCAGCAGTAGGACAGGGCCTGGGGCCAACGTCCTGACTTTC. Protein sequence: CASSRTGPGANVLTF.

As DNA, the CDR3 is TGTGCCAGTAGCCCGGGGACAGGGGTTAGCAATCAGCCCCAGCATTTT. Amino acids: CASSPGTGVSNQPQHF. This chain links TRBV19 with TRBJ1-5, with 10 bases identical to TRBD1. Looked up from germline, CDR1 is LNHDA and CDR2 is SQIVND (reference sequence). V was clipped by 6 bases and J by 0 bases; unmatched bases: 5. The CDR3 totals 16 residues.

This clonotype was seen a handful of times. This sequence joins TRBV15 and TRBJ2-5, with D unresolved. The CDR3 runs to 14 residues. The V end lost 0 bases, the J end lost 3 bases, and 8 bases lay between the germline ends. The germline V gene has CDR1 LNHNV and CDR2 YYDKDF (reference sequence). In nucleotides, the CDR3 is TGTGCCACCAGCAGAGATTTCGCCGAAGAGACCCAGTACTTC. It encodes CATSRDFAEETQYF.

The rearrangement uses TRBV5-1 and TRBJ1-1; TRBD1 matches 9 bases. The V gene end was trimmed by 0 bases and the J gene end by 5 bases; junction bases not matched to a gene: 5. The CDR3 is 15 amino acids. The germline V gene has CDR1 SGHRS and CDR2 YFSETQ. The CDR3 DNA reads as TGCGCCAGCAGCTTGGGACAGGGGGTTCGGACTGAAGCTTTCTTT. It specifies CASSLGQGVRTEAFF.

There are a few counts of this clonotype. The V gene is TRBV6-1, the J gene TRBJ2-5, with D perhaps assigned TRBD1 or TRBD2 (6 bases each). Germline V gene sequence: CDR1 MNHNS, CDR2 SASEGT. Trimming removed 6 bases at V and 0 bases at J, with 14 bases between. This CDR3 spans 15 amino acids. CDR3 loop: CASRRDTTYQETQYF. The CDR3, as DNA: TGTGCCAGCAGGCGGGACACCACTTACCAAGAGACCCAGTACTTC.

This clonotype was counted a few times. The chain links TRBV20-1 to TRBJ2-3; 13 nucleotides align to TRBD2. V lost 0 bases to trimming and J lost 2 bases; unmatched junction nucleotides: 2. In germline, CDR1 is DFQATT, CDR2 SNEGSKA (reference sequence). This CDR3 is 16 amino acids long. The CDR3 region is CSAREGLAGFTDTQYF. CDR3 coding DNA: TGCAGTGCTAGAGAGGGACTAGCGGGGTTCACAGATACGCAGTATTTT.

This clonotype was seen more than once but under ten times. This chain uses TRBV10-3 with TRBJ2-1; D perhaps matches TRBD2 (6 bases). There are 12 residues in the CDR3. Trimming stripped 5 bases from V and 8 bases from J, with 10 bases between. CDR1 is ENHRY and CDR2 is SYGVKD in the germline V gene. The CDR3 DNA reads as TGTGCCATCAGTAATGGAGGGCATGAGCAGTTCTTC. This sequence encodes CAISNGGHEQFF.

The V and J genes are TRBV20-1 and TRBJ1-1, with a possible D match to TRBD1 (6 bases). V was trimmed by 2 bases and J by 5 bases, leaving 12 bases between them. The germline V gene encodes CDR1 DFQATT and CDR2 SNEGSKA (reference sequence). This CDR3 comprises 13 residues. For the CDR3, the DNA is TGCAGTGCTAGACCAGGGGAGCGGACTGAAGCTTTCTTT. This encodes CSARPGERTEAFF.

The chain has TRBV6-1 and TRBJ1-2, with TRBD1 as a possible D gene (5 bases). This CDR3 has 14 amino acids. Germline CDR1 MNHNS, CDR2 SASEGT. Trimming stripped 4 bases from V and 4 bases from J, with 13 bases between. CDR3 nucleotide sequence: TGTGCCAGCAGTGGCGTAAGGGACCTCTATGGCTACACCTTC. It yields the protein CASSGVRDLYGYTF.

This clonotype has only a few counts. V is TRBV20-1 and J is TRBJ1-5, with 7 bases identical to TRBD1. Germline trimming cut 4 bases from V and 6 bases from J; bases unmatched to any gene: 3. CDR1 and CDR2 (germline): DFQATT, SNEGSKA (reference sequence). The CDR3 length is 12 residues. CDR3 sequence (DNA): TGCAGTGCTACAGGGGGAGCTCAGCCCCAGCATTTT. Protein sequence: CSATGGAQPQHF.